Below are 31 T cell receptor beta chains sequenced from a single sample in a study of technical replicates of blood from a few donors. Profiling relied on immunoSEQ multiplex PCR, and the TCRdb table lists in-frame clones only, not all of them. The sample holds over 50,000 clones, about 88% seen once. Sequenced material: PBMCs. The receptor set was obtained from a human donor in good health. Some clones in this sample may be carry-over from other donors' samples.

The CDR3 DNA sequence: TGTGCCAGCATCCGGGACACGAGGACTGAAGCTTTCTTT. Translation: CASIRDTRTEAFF. The V and J genes are TRBV7-9 and TRBJ1-1; D perhaps matches TRBD1 (6 bases). The CDR3 is 13 amino acids. Looked up from germline, CDR1 is SEHNR and CDR2 is FQNEAQ (reference sequence). Between the trimmed V and J ends, which lost 7 bases and 5 bases, there was a span of 14 bases.

The chain recombines TRBV2 with TRBJ2-7; weak D call: TRBD2 (5 bases). Germline V gene lookup returns CDR1 SNHLY and CDR2 FYNNEI. The length of the CDR3 is 14 residues. The V and J ends lost 2 bases and 5 bases respectively, with 13 bases between them. CDR3 DNA: TGTGCCAGCAGTGAAATGTGGTCCGGGAACGAGCAGTACTTC. Translation: CASSEMWSGNEQYF.

This clone was counted only a few times. The V call is TRBV19, the J call TRBJ2-2; D gene ambiguous. Germline V CDR1 and CDR2: LNHDA, SQIVND (reference sequence). This CDR3 spans 14 amino acids. V dropped 3 bases and J dropped 4 bases, with 9 bases sitting between them. CDR3 residues: CASSIPKLTGELFF. The CDR3 DNA follows: TGTGCCAGTAGTATTCCTAAACTCACCGGGGAGCTGTTTTTT.

The V and J genes are TRBV9 and TRBJ2-1; TRBD2 matches 10 bases. The CDR3 totals 16 residues. The J segment lost 0 bases and the V segment lost 7 bases, leaving 7 bases of the junction unmatched. Germline assignment: CDR1 SGDLS and CDR2 YYNGEE. CDR3 DNA sequence: TGTGCCAGCGTAGCGGGAGGTTCCAGCTCCTACAATGAGCAGTTCTTC. Translation: CASVAGGSSSYNEQFF.

The rearrangement links TRBV7-6 to TRBJ1-1; D perhaps matches TRBD1 (5 bases). CDR1 is SGHVS, CDR2 FNYEAQ, per germline. V lost 2 bases, J lost 11 bases, and 18 bases lay in between. The CDR3 contains 14 residues. This chain's CDR3 is CASSLNPGGGEAFF. CDR3 nucleotide sequence: TGTGCCAGCAGCTTAAACCCGGGAGGAGGGGAGGCTTTCTTT. The full variable domain, completed using reference TRBV7-6 and TRBJ1-1, is GAGVSQSPRYKVTKRGQDVALRCDPISGHVSLYWYRQALGQGPEFLTYFNYEAQQDKSGLPNDRFSAERPEGSISTLTIQRTEQRDSAMYRCASSLNPGGGEAFFGQGTRLTVV.

This clone was detected once. J is TRBJ2-7 and V is TRBV9; D remains ambiguous. The V end was cut by 3 bases, the J end by 5 bases, with 18 bases between. Germline CDR1 SGDLS, CDR2 YYNGEE. This CDR3 region has 15 residues. The CDR3 spells CASSETPLFTDEQYF. DNA of the CDR3: TGTGCCAGCAGCGAAACGCCCCTTTTTACAGACGAGCAGTACTTC.

This chain links TRBV9 with TRBJ2-3; 8 nucleotides match TRBD2. Germline V gene data show CDR1 as SGDLS and CDR2 as YYNGEE. Losses at the gene ends were 4 bases for V and 2 bases for J; bases not matched to a gene: 9. This CDR3 is built from 16 residues. The CDR3 here is CASSPTGGANTDTQYF. For the CDR3, the DNA is TGTGCCAGCAGCCCTACCGGGGGGGCCAACACAGATACGCAGTATTTT.

The chain links TRBV25-1 to TRBJ1-3, with D hard to call. V was cut by 1 base and J by 0 bases, with 13 bases left in between. Germline lookup yields CDR1 MGHDK and CDR2 SYGVNS. The CDR3 has 17 amino acids. The CDR3 sequence: CASSESTRGNSGNTIYF. CDR3 in DNA: TGTGCCAGCAGTGAATCCACCCGAGGGAACTCTGGAAACACCATATATTTT. The variable domain in full, completed from reference TRBV25-1 and TRBJ1-3, reads EADIYQTPRYLVIGTGKKITLECSQTMGHDKMYWYQQDPGMELHLIHYSYGVNSTEKGDLSSESTVSRIRTEHFPLTLESARPSHTSQYLCASSESTRGNSGNTIYFGEGSWLTVV.

This clone turned up a few times. J is TRBJ1-1 and V is TRBV2; no definite D call. CDR3 length equals 13 residues. Germline V gene lookup returns CDR1 SNHLY and CDR2 FYNNEI. V was clipped by 2 bases and J by 11 bases, with 15 bases between them. The CDR3: CASSERWGGRAFF. DNA of the CDR3: TGTGCCAGCAGTGAAAGGTGGGGAGGGAGGGCTTTCTTT. The whole variable domain, filled in from reference TRBV2 and TRBJ1-1, reads EPEVTQTPSHQVTQMGQEVILRCVPISNHLYFYWYRQILGQKVEFLVSFYNNEISEKSEIFDDQFSVERPDGSNFTLKIRSTKLEDSAMYFCASSERWGGRAFFGQGTRLTVV.

The chain uses TRBV29-1 and TRBJ2-7, with a weak D call TRBD1 (5 bases). The CDR3 extends over 16 amino acids. In germline, CDR1 is SQVTM, CDR2 ANQGSEA. With 7 bases removed from V and 2 bases from J, the gap between germline ends came to 24 bases. DNA of the CDR3: TGCAGCGCCCGTGCGGCTGGATGGGGCTCTACCTACGAGCAGTACTTC. Translating it yields CSARAAGWGSTYEQYF.

Only one count was recorded for this clone. The rearrangement uses TRBV4-3 and TRBJ2-5; the D gene is possibly TRBD2 (6 bases). Between the trimmed V and J ends, which lost 2 bases and 0 bases, there was a span of 16 bases. The CDR3 extends over 17 amino acids. From germline, CDR1 is LGHNA and CDR2 YSLEER. The CDR3 sequence: CASSQRLAITDQETQYF. CDR3 DNA: TGCGCCAGCAGCCAAAGGCTAGCGATAACGGACCAAGAGACCCAGTACTTC.

The V gene is TRBV12-5, the J gene TRBJ1-5; 8 bases agree with TRBD1. CDR3 length: 17 amino acids. The V and J ends lost 2 bases and 4 bases, in that order; junction bases with no gene match: 10. Germline CDR1 reads LGHNT; CDR2 reads FRNRAP. In nucleotides, the CDR3 is TGTGCTAGTGGTTTGAAAGATGGGACAGGCCCTAATCAGCCCCAGCATTTT. It yields the protein CASGLKDGTGPNQPQHF.

For the CDR3, the DNA is TGCACCAGCAGCCAACCGACAGAAAACTACGAGCAGTACTTC. Amino acid sequence: CTSSQPTENYEQYF. This chain uses TRBV1 with TRBJ2-7; the table's D gene call, TRBD1, was not cross checked with the DNA. TRBV1 is tagged as a pseudogene. The CDR3 length is 14 residues.

This rearrangement joins TRBV14 to TRBJ2-2, with D maybe TRBD2 (6 bases). Trimming left V 0 bases short and J 7 bases short, with 12 bases between. This CDR3 region has 15 residues. CDR1 and CDR2 from the germline V gene are SGHDN and FVKESK. CDR3 DNA sequence: TGTGCCAGCAGCCAAGAGGGGACTGTCGGCGGGGAGCTGTTTTTT. This sequence encodes CASSQEGTVGGELFF.

This clone was found a few times. This chain connects TRBV11-2 to TRBJ2-2; D is unclear. V lost 1 base to trimming and J lost 9 bases, with 6 bases between them. Germline lookup yields CDR1 SGHAT and CDR2 FQNNGV. The CDR3 is 12 amino acids. CDR3 bases: TGTGCCAGCAGCTTAGTTGGGCGGGAGCTGTTTTTT. Its protein is CASSLVGRELFF.

The rearrangement links TRBV4-3 to TRBJ1-4, with TRBD1 as a possible D gene (6 bases). Germline V gene sequence: CDR1 LGHNA, CDR2 YSLEER. The V end lost 0 bases, the J end lost 8 bases, and 13 bases lay between the germline ends. The CDR3 has 15 amino acids. CDR3 region: CASSQDLGAPEKLFF. The CDR3 DNA reads as TGCGCCAGCAGCCAAGATTTGGGGGCTCCCGAAAAACTGTTTTTT.

The J gene is TRBJ1-2, the V gene TRBV30, with D perhaps matching TRBD1 (6 bases). This CDR3 is 13 amino acids long. CDR1 and CDR2 from the germline V gene are GTSNPN and SVGIG (reference sequence). V dropped 0 bases and J dropped 7 bases, with 12 bases sitting between them. Here the CDR3 DNA reads TGTGCCTGGAGTGTACGGGGGGCGGGTGGCTACACCTTC. Encoded protein: CAWSVRGAGGYTF.

V gene TRBV4-1 combines with J gene TRBJ2-1; 7 bases match TRBD1. V lost 1 base to trimming and J lost 3 bases; unmatched junction nucleotides: 18. This CDR3 spans 20 amino acids. Germline values: CDR1 MGHRA, CDR2 YSYEKL. The CDR3 sequence: CASSQGSARLRDRYYNEQFF. The CDR3 coding sequence is TGCGCCAGCAGCCAAGGTAGTGCTCGTCTTAGGGACAGATACTACAATGAGCAGTTCTTC.

This clone was detected only once. As DNA, the CDR3 is TGTGCCATCAGTGAGTCCGACATAATAAACACCATATATTTT. This encodes CAISESDIINTIYF. V is TRBV10-3 and J is TRBJ1-3; D is uncertain. CDR1 and CDR2 from the germline V gene are ENHRY and SYGVKD. This CDR3 spans 14 amino acids. Trimming left V 0 bases short and J 6 bases short, with 9 bases between.

The chain employs TRBV4-3 and TRBJ2-3; 12 nucleotides align to TRBD2. The trim removed 3 bases at V and 6 bases at J, leaving 7 bases unmatched. The CDR3 contains 16 residues. Germline V gives CDR1 LGHNA, CDR2 YSLEER. For the CDR3, the DNA is TGCGCCAGCAGCCAGACTAGCGGGGGCCCTCAGGATACGCAGTATTTT. Translation: CASSQTSGGPQDTQYF.

The V gene is TRBV2, the J gene TRBJ2-1; 8 nucleotides agree with TRBD2. The V and J ends lost 6 bases and 5 bases, in that order; junction bases with no gene match: 3. Germline V gene sequence: CDR1 SNHLY, CDR2 FYNNEI. The CDR3 is 13 residues long. This CDR3 reads CASSAGLDNEQFF. DNA for the CDR3: TGTGCCAGCAGCGCGGGACTAGACAATGAGCAGTTCTTC. Supplemented by reference TRBV2 and TRBJ2-1, the full variable domain reads EPEVTQTPSHQVTQMGQEVILRCVPISNHLYFYWYRQILGQKVEFLVSFYNNEISEKSEIFDDQFSVERPDGSNFTLKIRSTKLEDSAMYFCASSAGLDNEQFFGPGTRLTVL.

V usage is TRBV4-1 and J usage is TRBJ1-2; D gene uncertain. Trimming cost V 3 bases and J 0 bases, with 14 bases left between them. The CDR3 is 16 amino acids. Per germline, CDR1 MGHRA and CDR2 YSYEKL. CDR3 bases: TGCGCCAGCAGCCAGACTTGGTTAAAACCTAACTATGGCTACACCTTC. Translation: CASSQTWLKPNYGYTF.

The V call is TRBV7-2, the J call TRBJ1-5; D might be TRBD1 (6 bases). This CDR3 comprises 15 residues. Germline V gene data show CDR1 as SGHTA and CDR2 as FQGNSA. Trimming removed 5 bases from V and 3 bases from J, with 14 bases in between. The CDR3 here is CASSPAPGANQPQHF. The DNA for the CDR3 is TGTGCCAGCAGCCCAGCCCCAGGGGCCAATCAGCCCCAGCATTTT.

The chain recombines TRBV30 with TRBJ1-2; 8 nucleotides align to TRBD1. The CDR3 runs to 12 residues. Germline CDR1 GTSNPN, CDR2 SVGIG (reference sequence). The V and J ends lost 7 bases and 1 base, in that order; junction bases with no gene match: 2. The CDR3 here is CASGGGNYGYTF. As DNA, the CDR3 is TGTGCCTCAGGGGGCGGTAACTATGGCTACACCTTC.

The genes are TRBV4-2 and TRBJ2-3, with 7 bases that match TRBD1. With V trimmed by 4 bases and J by 0 bases, 7 bases remained unmatched. The CDR3 sequence is 16 residues long. CDR1 LGHNA and CDR2 YNFKEQ come from the germline V gene. This CDR3 reads CASSPRWTGSTDTQYF. CDR3 sequence (DNA): TGTGCCAGCAGCCCCCGATGGACAGGCAGCACAGATACGCAGTATTTT.

The chain joins TRBV4-3 to TRBJ2-7, with 11 bases aligning to TRBD2. This CDR3 is built from 17 residues. V shed 0 bases, J shed 5 bases, and the junction held 9 bases outside the gene matches. Germline CDR1 LGHNA, CDR2 YSLEER. The CDR3 reads CASSQDRLAGSLHEQYF. The CDR3 region has the DNA TGCGCCAGCAGCCAAGATCGACTAGCGGGAAGTCTCCACGAGCAGTACTTC.

V usage is TRBV27 and J usage is TRBJ2-3; 7 bases line up with TRBD2. Looked up from germline, CDR1 is MNHEY and CDR2 is SMNVEV (reference sequence). V was clipped by 1 base and J by 4 bases; unmatched bases: 11. There are 17 residues in the CDR3. The CDR3 DNA reads as TGTGCCAGCAGTTTATGGGGTGGGTGGGGGGGTCCAGATACGCAGTATTTT. Protein sequence: CASSLWGGWGGPDTQYF.

The rearrangement links TRBV7-2 to TRBJ2-1, with D uncertain. Germline assignment: CDR1 SGHTA and CDR2 FQGNSA. V lost 2 bases, J lost 5 bases, and 10 bases lay in between. This CDR3 has 14 amino acids. CDR3 nucleotides: TGTGCCAGCAGCTTAAGTCCGAGCAACAATGAGCAGTTCTTC. This encodes CASSLSPSNNEQFF. Looking up the rest from reference TRBV7-2 and TRBJ2-1 gives the full variable domain: GAGVSQSPSNKVTEKGKDVELRCDPISGHTALYWYRQSLGQGLEFLIYFQGNSAPDKSGLPSDRFSAERTGGSVSTLTIQRTQQEDSAVYLCASSLSPSNNEQFFGPGTRLTVL.

The chain joins TRBV27 to TRBJ1-1; TRBD1 is a possible D gene (5 bases). Per germline, CDR1 MNHEY and CDR2 SMNVEV (reference sequence). The CDR3 has 12 residues. The germline V and J ends were trimmed by 6 bases and 7 bases, with 12 bases remaining between them. The CDR3 sequence is CASSERGSEAFF. CDR3 nucleotides: TGTGCCAGCAGCGAAAGGGGTAGTGAAGCTTTCTTT.

Worth noting for this clone: The junction differs from germline at one of its ends, possibly a read error. The rearrangement joins TRBV5-6 to TRBJ1-2, with D unresolved. The CDR3 runs 14 residues. The germline CDR1 and CDR2 sequences are SGHDT and YYEEEE. CDR3 sequence reads: CASSLAGSSYGYIF. The CDR3 DNA is TGTGCCAGCAGCTTGGCGGGTTCATCTTATGGCTACATCTTC. The whole variable domain, filled in from reference TRBV5-6 and TRBJ1-2, reads DAGVTQSPTHLIKTRGQQVTLRCSPKSGHDTVSWYQQALGQGPQFIFQYYEEEERQRGNFPDRFSGHQFPNYSSELNVNALLLGDSALYLCASSLAGSSYGYIFGSGTRLTVV.

The chain recombines TRBV2 with TRBJ1-4, with D unclear. The germline gives CDR1 SNHLY, CDR2 FYNNEI. V lost 8 bases and J 0 bases, leaving 13 bases between the germline ends. This CDR3 spans 15 amino acids. As DNA, the CDR3 is TGTGCCAGCGATGCAGATTTGGCAACTAATGAAAAACTGTTTTTT. Protein product: CASDADLATNEKLFF. The entire variable domain, with the rest obtained from reference TRBV2 and TRBJ1-4, is as follows: EPEVTQTPSHQVTQMGQEVILRCVPISNHLYFYWYRQILGQKVEFLVSFYNNEISEKSEIFDDQFSVERPDGSNFTLKIRSTKLEDSAMYFCASDADLATNEKLFFGSGTQLSVL.